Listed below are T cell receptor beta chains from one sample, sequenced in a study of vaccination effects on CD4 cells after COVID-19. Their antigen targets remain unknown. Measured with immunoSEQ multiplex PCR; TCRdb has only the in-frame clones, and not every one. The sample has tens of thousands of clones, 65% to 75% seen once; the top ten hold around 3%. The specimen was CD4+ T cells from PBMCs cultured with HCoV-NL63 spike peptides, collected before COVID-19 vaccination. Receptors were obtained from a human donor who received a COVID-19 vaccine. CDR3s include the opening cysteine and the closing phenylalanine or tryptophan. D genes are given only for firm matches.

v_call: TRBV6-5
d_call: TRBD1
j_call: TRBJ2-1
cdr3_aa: CASSLDRGRINEQFF

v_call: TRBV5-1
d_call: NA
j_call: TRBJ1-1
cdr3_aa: CASSLAVGAGLNTEAFF

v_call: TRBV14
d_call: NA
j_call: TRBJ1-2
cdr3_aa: CASSPTLPSSGYTF

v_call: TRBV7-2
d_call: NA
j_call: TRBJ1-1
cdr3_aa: CASSLYGGREAFF

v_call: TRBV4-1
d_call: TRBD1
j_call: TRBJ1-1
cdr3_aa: CASSRIGQGDEAFF

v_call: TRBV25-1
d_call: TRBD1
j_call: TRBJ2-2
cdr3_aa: CASRPGQGNTGELFF

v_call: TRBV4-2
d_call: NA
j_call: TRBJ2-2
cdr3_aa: CASSLGDGNTGELFF

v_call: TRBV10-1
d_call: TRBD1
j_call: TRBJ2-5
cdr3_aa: CASSVHSGQAETQYF

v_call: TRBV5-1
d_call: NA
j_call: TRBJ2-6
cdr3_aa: CASSLEGPSGANVLTF

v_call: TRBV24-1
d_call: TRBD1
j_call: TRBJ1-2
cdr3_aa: CATSDSQGRANYGYTF

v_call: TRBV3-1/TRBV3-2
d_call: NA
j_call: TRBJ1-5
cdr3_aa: CASSQGPSPNQPQHF

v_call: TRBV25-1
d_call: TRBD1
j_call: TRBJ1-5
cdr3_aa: CARIGTGYRQPQHF

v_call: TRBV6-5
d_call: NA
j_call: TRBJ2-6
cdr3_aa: CASSYTSGANVLTF

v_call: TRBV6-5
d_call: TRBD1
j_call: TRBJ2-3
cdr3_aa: CASSPTGSDTQYF

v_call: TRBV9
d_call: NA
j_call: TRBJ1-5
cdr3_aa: CASSATGNQPQHF

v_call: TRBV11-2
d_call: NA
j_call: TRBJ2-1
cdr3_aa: CASSFTASGAYEQFF

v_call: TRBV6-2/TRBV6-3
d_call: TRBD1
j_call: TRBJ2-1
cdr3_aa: CASSYGTETRGAEQFF

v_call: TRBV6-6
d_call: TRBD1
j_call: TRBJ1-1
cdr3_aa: CASSYLGQGASEAFF

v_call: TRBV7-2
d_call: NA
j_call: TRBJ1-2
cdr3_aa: CASSLLGSQDYGYTF

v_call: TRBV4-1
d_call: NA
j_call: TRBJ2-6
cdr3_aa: CASSQAPTSGANVLTF

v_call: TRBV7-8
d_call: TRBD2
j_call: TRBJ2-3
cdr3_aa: CASRTISGLAGGKTDTQYF

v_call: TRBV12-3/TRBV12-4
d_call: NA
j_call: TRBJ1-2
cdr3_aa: CASREQNSYGYTF